The present T cell receptor beta chain was sequenced within a study of tumor-infiltrating lymphocytes in primary liver carcinoma. On the study more broadly: Spanning 4.2 to 10 cm, the tumors were T1-T3 N0M0. Study-wide results and limits: Top-250-clone fractions were significantly higher in tumors than in blood (p = 0.039).

Co-extracting RNA and DNA was done with roughly 17-32 mg of unsorted bulk tissue as input. Chronic HBV infection affected patients, none of whom had received treatment. More than 85% viable tumor cells made up every tumor sample. Worth noting for this clonotype: Its antigen is unidentified. At one end the junction does not follow the germline gene, possibly because of a read error.

The V gene's germline CDR1 is SGHAT and CDR2 FQNNGV. The CDR3 loop spans 12 amino acids. A primer matching the constant region was used to make TCR beta cDNA from around 550 ng of total RNA. Researchers made the TCR beta libraries by running three nested multiplex PCR rounds with slightly modified ARM-PCR. Both of the initial two PCR rounds ran for 10 cycles and employed TRBV1-TRBV30 forward primers alongside a C-beta reverse primer. One entry per CDR3 protein results from TCRdb running MiXCR on the multiplex PCR reads. The table has over 40,000 distinct CDR3 sequences, 65% to 85% seen once. Sample: liver tumor tissue from sampling region 5. Subset described: tumor region T5, tumor centre. The chain is built from TRBV11-2 and TRBJ2-7; 7 positions match TRBD2. The sequence came from a man between 35 and 55 years old with primary liver carcinoma and hepatitis B virus infection. DNA for the CDR3: TGTGCTAGCAGTCCCGGGGACTACGAACAGTACTTC. Protein: CASSPGDYEQYF.